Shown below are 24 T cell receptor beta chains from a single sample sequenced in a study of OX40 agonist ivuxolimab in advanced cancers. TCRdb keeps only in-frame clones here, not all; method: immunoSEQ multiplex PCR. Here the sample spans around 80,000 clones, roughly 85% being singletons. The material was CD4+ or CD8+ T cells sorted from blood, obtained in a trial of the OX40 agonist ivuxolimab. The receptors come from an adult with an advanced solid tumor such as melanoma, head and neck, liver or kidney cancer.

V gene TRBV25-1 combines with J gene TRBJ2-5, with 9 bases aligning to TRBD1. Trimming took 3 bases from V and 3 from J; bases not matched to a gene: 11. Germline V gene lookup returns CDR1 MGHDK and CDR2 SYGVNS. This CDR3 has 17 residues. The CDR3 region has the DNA TGTGCCAGCAGTGATCTCCACAGGGGGCGAGCGGAAGAGACCCAGTACTTC. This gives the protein CASSDLHRGRAEETQYF. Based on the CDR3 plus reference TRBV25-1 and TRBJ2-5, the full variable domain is EADIYQTPRYLVIGTGKKITLECSQTMGHDKMYWYQQDPGMELHLIHYSYGVNSTEKGDLSSESTVSRIRTEHFPLTLESARPSHTSQYLCASSDLHRGRAEETQYFGPGTRLLVL.

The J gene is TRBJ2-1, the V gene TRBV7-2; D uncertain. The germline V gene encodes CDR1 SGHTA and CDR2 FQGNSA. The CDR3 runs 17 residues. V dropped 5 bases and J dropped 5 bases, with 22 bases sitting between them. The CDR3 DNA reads TGTGCCAGCAGCCGCAAATGGGATCCAGCCCCCCACAATGAGCAGTTCTTC. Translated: CASSRKWDPAPHNEQFF.

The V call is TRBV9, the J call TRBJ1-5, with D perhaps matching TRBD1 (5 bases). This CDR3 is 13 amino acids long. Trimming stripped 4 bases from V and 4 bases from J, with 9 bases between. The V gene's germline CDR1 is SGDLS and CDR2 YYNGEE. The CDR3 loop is CASSKAGNQPQHF. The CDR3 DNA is TGTGCCAGCAGCAAGGCAGGGAATCAGCCCCAGCATTTT.

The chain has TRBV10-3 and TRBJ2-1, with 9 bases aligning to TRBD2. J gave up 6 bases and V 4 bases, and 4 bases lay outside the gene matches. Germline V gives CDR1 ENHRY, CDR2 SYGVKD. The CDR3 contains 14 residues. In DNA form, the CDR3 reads TGTGCCATCAGTGGAGCGGGAGGCTCCAATGAGCAGTTCTTC. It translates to CAISGAGGSNEQFF.

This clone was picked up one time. CDR3 sequence: CASQGQAALSLHF. In nucleotides, the CDR3 is TGTGCCAGCCAGGGACAGGCGGCTCTATCCCTCCACTTT. The chain recombines TRBV27 with TRBJ1-6; 8 positions match TRBD1. The CDR3 loop spans 13 amino acids. Germline loops: CDR1 MNHEY, CDR2 SMNVEV (reference sequence). V lost 8 bases, J lost 14 bases, and 11 bases stayed unmatched.

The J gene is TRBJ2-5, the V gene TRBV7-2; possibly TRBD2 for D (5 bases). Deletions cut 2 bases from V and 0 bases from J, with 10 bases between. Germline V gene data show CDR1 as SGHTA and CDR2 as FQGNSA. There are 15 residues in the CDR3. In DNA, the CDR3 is TGTGCCAGCAGCTTAACGGCGGGTCACCAAGAGACCCAGTACTTC. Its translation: CASSLTAGHQETQYF.

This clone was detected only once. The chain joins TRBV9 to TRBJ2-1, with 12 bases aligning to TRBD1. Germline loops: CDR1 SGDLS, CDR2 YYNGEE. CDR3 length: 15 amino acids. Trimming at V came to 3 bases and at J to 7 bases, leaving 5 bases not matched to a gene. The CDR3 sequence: CASSAGQGAANEQFF. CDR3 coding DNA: TGTGCCAGCAGCGCGGGACAGGGGGCGGCGAATGAGCAGTTCTTC.

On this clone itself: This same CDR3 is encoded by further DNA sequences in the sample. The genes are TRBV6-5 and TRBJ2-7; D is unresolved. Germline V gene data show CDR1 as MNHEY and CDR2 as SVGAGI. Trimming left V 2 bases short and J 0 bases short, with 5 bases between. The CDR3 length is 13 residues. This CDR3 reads CASSYEGSYEQYF. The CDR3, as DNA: TGTGCCAGCAGTTACGAAGGCTCCTACGAGCAGTACTTC.

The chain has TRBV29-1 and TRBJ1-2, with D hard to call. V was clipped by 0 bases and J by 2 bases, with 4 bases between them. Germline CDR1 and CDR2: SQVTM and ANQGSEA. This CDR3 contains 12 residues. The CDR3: CSVEDTNYGYTF. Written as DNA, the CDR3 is TGCAGCGTTGAAGACACGAACTATGGCTACACCTTC.

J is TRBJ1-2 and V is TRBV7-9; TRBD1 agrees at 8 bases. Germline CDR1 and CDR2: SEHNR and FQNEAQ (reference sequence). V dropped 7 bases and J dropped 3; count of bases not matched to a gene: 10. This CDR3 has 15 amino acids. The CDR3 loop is CASTELDRADYGYTF. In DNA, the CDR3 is TGTGCCAGCACCGAGTTGGACAGGGCTGACTATGGCTACACCTTC.

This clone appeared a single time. The CDR3 sequence is CASSEINSGQVYF. The CDR3 bases are TGTGCCAGCAGCGAAATTAATTCGGGACAGGTGTACTTC. This chain uses TRBV7-3 with TRBJ2-7; 8 bases map to TRBD1. The ends lost 5 bases at V and 12 bases at J; junction bases unmatched: 12. The V gene's germline CDR1 is SGHTA and CDR2 FQGTGA. The CDR3 runs 13 residues.

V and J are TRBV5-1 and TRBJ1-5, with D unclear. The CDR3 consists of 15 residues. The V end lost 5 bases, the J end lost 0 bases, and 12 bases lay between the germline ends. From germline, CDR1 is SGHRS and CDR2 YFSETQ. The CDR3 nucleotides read TGCGCCAGCAGGGGGAGAATGTATAGCAATCAGCCCCAGCATTTT. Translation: CASRGRMYSNQPQHF.

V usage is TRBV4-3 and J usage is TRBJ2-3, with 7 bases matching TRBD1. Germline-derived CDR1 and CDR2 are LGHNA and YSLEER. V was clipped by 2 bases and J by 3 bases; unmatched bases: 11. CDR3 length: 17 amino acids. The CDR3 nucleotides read TGCGCCAGCAGCCAAATGTATGCGGCAGGGGGAACAGATACGCAGTATTTT. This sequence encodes CASSQMYAAGGTDTQYF.

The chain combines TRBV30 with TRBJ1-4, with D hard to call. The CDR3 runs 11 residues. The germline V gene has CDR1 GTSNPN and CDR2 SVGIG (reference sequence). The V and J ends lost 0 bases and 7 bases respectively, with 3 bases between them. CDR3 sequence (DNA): TGTGCCTGGAGTGTGGGTGAAAAACTGTTTTTT. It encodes CAWSVGEKLFF.

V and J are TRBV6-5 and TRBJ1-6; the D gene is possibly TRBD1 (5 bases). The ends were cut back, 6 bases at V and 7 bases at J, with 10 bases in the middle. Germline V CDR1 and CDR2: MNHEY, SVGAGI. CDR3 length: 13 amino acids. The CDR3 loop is CASRGSGNSPLHF. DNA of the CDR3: TGTGCCAGCAGAGGCTCAGGGAATTCACCCCTCCACTTT.

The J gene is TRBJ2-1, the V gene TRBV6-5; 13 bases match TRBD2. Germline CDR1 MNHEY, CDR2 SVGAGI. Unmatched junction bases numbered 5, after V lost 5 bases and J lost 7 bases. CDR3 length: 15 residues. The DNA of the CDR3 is TGTGCCAGCAGTAGGACTAGCGGGAGTAGGAATGAGCAGTTCTTC. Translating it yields CASSRTSGSRNEQFF.

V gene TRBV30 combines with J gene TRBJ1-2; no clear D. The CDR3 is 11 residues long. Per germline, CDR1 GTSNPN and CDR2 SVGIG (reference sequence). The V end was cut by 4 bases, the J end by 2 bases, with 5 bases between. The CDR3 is CAWTGNYGYTF. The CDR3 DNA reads TGTGCCTGGACCGGGAACTATGGCTACACCTTC. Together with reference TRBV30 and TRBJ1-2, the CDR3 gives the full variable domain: SQTIHQWPATLVQPVGSPLSLECTVEGTSNPNLYWYRQAAGRGLQLLFYSVGIGQISSEVPQNLSASRPQDRQFILSSKKLLLSDSGFYLCAWTGNYGYTFGSGTRLTVV.

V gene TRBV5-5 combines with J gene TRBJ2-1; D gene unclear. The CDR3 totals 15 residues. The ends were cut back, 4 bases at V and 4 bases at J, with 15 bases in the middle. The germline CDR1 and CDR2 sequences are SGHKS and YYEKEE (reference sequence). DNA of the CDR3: TGTGCCAGCAGCGAGAGAATCAGGATTTACAATGAGCAGTTCTTC. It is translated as CASSERIRIYNEQFF.

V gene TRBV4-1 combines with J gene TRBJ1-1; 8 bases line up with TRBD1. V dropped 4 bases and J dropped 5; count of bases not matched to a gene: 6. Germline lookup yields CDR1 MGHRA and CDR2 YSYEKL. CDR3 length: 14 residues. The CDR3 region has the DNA TGCGCCAGCAGCCGGCCAGGGGGCGGAACTGAAGCTTTCTTT. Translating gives CASSRPGGGTEAFF.

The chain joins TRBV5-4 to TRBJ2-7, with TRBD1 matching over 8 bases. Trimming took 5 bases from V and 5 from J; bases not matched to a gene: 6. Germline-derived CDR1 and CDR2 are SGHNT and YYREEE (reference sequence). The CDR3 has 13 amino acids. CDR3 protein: CASRSRGQDEQYF. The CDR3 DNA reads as TGTGCCAGCAGGTCCAGGGGGCAGGACGAGCAGTACTTC.

The CDR3 coding sequence is TGTGCCAGCTCACCTGCAGGACCTTATCAGCCCCAGCATTTT. Residues: CASSPAGPYQPQHF. This sequence joins TRBV18 and TRBJ1-5; D gene unclear. The CDR3 is 14 amino acids. The germline V gene encodes CDR1 KGHSH and CDR2 LQKENI. Trimming shortened V by 3 bases and J by 5 bases, and 11 bases separated the two germline ends.

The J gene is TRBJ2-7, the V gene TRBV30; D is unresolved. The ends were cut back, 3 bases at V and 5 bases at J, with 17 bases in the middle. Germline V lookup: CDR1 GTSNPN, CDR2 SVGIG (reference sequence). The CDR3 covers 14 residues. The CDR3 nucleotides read TGTGCCTGGAGACGTAGGTGGCGTCAGGACGAGCAGTACTTC. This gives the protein CAWRRRWRQDEQYF.

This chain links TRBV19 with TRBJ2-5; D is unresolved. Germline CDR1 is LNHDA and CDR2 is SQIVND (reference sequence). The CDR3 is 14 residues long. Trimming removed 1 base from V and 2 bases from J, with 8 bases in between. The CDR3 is CASSIGNRQETQYF. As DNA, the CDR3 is TGTGCCAGTAGTATAGGTAACCGACAAGAGACCCAGTACTTC.

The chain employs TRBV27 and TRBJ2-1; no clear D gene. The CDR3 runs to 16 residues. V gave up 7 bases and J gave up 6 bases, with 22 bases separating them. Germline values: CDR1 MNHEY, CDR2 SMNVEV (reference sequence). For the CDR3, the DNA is TGTGCCAGCACCACCCTGCGCGGACGGGTCTTCAATGAGCAGTTCTTC. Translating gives CASTTLRGRVFNEQFF.